This passage covers 4 T cell receptor beta chains from one sample sequenced in a study of blood T cell repertoires in COVID-19. TCRdb keeps only in-frame clones here, not all; method: immunoSEQ multiplex PCR. The sample records just over 300,000 clones, about nine tenths being singletons. What was sequenced was peripheral blood. The source is a woman aged 25 to 45 with COVID-19, enrolled during active disease.

The chain employs TRBV5-6 and TRBJ2-1; TRBD2 agrees at 10 bases. CDR3 length: 16 amino acids. CDR1 is SGHDT and CDR2 is YYEEEE in the germline V gene. The V segment lost 4 bases and the J segment 3 bases; nucleotides outside the gene matches: 7. The CDR3 DNA follows: TGTGCCAGCAGCATAGCGGGGGGCCGGATCTACAATGAGCAGTTCTTC. Its protein product is CASSIAGGRIYNEQFF.

The chain combines TRBV5-1 with TRBJ1-1; D uncertain. This CDR3 is 14 amino acids long. Trimming removed 7 bases from V and 5 bases from J, with 18 bases in between. The germline V gene has CDR1 SGHRS and CDR2 YFSETQ. This CDR3 is CASSRDLSGTEAFF. Written as DNA, the CDR3 is TGCGCCAGCTCCCGCGACCTAAGCGGGACTGAAGCTTTCTTT.

The rearrangement links TRBV5-1 to TRBJ1-6; 7 bases align to TRBD1. Germline V CDR1 and CDR2: SGHRS, YFSETQ. With V trimmed by 1 base and J by 9 bases, 4 bases remained unmatched. This CDR3 contains 14 residues. This CDR3 reads CASSLSGQSSPLHF. Written as DNA, the CDR3 is TGCGCCAGCAGCTTGTCGGGACAGAGTTCACCCCTCCACTTT. Filled out from reference TRBV5-1 and TRBJ1-6, the complete variable domain reads KAGVTQTPRYLIKTRGQQVTLSCSPISGHRSVSWYQQTPGQGLQFLFEYFSETQRNKGNFPGRFSGRQFSNSRSEMNVSTLELGDSALYLCASSLSGQSSPLHFGNGTRLTVT.

The J gene is TRBJ1-5, the V gene TRBV2; a weak D match, TRBD1 (5 bases). V lost 1 base and J 2 bases, leaving 15 bases between the germline ends. The CDR3 sequence is 17 residues long. Germline values: CDR1 SNHLY, CDR2 FYNNEI. The CDR3 DNA sequence: TGTGCCAGCAGTGAAGAGGTTTGGGGGGGTGGCAATCAGCCCCAGCATTTT. The encoded protein is CASSEEVWGGGNQPQHF.